A single sample gave rise to the 22 T cell receptor beta chains below, sequenced in a study of Ad26.COV2.S vaccination and SARS-CoV-2 variants. Treatment indicated: some 20 received Ad26.COV2.S at low or high dose, single or two shots; five or six received placebo; per-sample allocation not given. The samples were gathered on day 63 after the first injection of vaccine or placebo. The protocol was immunoSEQ multiplex PCR, while the TCRdb copy is restricted to in-frame clones and leaves out a portion. The sample includes approximately 480,000 clones, roughly 85% of them seen just once. The sample was peripheral blood, taken in a trial of Ad26.COV2.S vaccine versus placebo. All receptors derive from a person between 18 and 60 years old who received the Ad26.COV2.S COVID-19 vaccine or a placebo.

In the case of this clone: The sample has other DNA sequences that encode this CDR3 too. This rearrangement joins TRBV19 to TRBJ2-5; TRBD2 aligns across 10 bases. The CDR3 spans 13 residues. Trimming removed 10 bases from V and 2 bases from J; junction bases left unmatched: 4. Germline V gives CDR1 LNHDA, CDR2 SQIVND (reference sequence). The CDR3, as DNA: TGTGCCACCAATAGCGGGAGGCAAGAGACCCAGTACTTC. The encoded protein is CATNSGRQETQYF. Together with reference TRBV19 and TRBJ2-5, the CDR3 gives the full variable domain: DGGITQSPKYLFRKEGQNVTLSCEQNLNHDAMYWYRQDPGQGLRLIYYSQIVNDFQKGDIAEGYSVSREKKESFPLTVTSAQKNPTAFYLCATNSGRQETQYFGPGTRLLVL.

The V call is TRBV9, the J call TRBJ1-2; tentative D call: TRBD1 (5 bases). V was pared by 4 bases and J by 9 bases, with 16 bases between. This CDR3 comprises 13 residues. Germline V gives CDR1 SGDLS, CDR2 YYNGEE. This CDR3 is CASSQDTVFSYTF. The CDR3 region has the DNA TGTGCCAGCAGCCAGGACACGGTTTTCAGCTACACCTTC.

The gene calls are TRBV12-3 or TRBV12-4 and TRBJ2-7; D not certain. The CDR3 is 12 residues long. V lost 3 bases and J lost 5, with 8 bases in between. The CDR3 protein is CASSFYRHEQYF. In nucleotides, the CDR3 is TGTGCCAGCAGTTTTTATAGGCACGAGCAGTACTTC.

A few counts support this clone. The gene calls are TRBV29-1 and TRBJ2-5; D may be TRBD1 (6 bases). The CDR3 has 13 residues. V was shortened by 7 bases and J by 5 bases, with 17 bases between the two germline ends. CDR1 and CDR2 from the germline V gene are SQVTM and ANQGSEA. CDR3 amino acids: CSAGRTERETQYF. The CDR3 DNA follows: TGCAGCGCCGGACGGACAGAGAGGGAGACCCAGTACTTC.

The gene calls are TRBV29-1 and TRBJ2-4, with D possibly matching TRBD1 (7 bases). Germline loops: CDR1 SQVTM, CDR2 ANQGSEA. The CDR3 runs 21 residues. Trimming removed 4 bases at V and 0 bases at J, with 31 bases between. The CDR3: CSVGVGGGGGSGRLAKNIQYF. The CDR3 DNA is TGCAGCGTTGGAGTTGGAGGGGGCGGCGGCTCCGGCCGGCTAGCCAAAAACATTCAGTACTTC.

V and J are TRBV29-1 and TRBJ1-1; D unclear. Trimming left V 4 bases short and J 0 bases short, with 6 bases between. Germline-derived CDR1 and CDR2 are SQVTM and ANQGSEA. The length of the CDR3 is 12 residues. Written as DNA, the CDR3 is TGCAGCGTTGCTGCGTTGAACACTGAAGCTTTCTTT. This sequence encodes CSVAALNTEAFF.

This clone was counted only a few times. The chain links TRBV15 to TRBJ1-2; no reliable D call. The CDR3 length is 15 residues. Trimming left V 0 bases short and J 2 bases short, with 10 bases between. Germline V lookup: CDR1 LNHNV, CDR2 YYDKDF (reference sequence). The CDR3 region has the DNA TGTGCCACCAGCAGAGATGGAGGGCTGAACTATGGCTACACCTTC. Its translation: CATSRDGGLNYGYTF.

This sequence joins TRBV24-1 and TRBJ2-3, with TRBD2 identical over 14 bases. The CDR3 length is 16 residues. The V gene's germline CDR1 is KGHDR and CDR2 SFDVKD. Trimming at V came to 6 bases and at J to 4 bases, leaving 5 bases not matched to a gene. The CDR3 DNA reads TGTGCCACCAGTCCCGGGACTAGCGGGAGTGCAGATACGCAGTATTTT. Its translation is CATSPGTSGSADTQYF.

The rearrangement joins TRBV27 to TRBJ2-3, with a tentative D call TRBD1 (5 bases). V lost 5 bases and J lost 0, with 12 bases in between. This CDR3 is built from 15 residues. Germline loops: CDR1 MNHEY, CDR2 SMNVEV (reference sequence). The CDR3 DNA reads as TGTGCCAGCAGTCCAGGGTCAGTTAGCACAGATACGCAGTATTTT. Protein product: CASSPGSVSTDTQYF.

The table lists this clone with a count of one. The chain carries TRBV15 and TRBJ2-2; D gene ambiguous. Germline V gene data show CDR1 as LNHNV and CDR2 as YYDKDF (reference sequence). The CDR3 is made up of 13 amino acids. V lost 6 bases and J 6 bases, leaving 11 bases between the germline ends. This CDR3 is CATSSIIPGELFF. As DNA, the CDR3 is TGTGCCACCAGTTCGATCATACCCGGGGAGCTGTTTTTT.

This chain uses TRBV27 with TRBJ2-5; 10 positions agree with TRBD2. The CDR3 is 15 amino acids. Per germline, CDR1 MNHEY and CDR2 SMNVEV (reference sequence). V was pared by 6 bases and J by 1 base, with 5 bases of the junction left unmatched. CDR3 in DNA: TGTGCCAGCAGCATTAGCGGGAGGCCCCAAGAGACCCAGTACTTC. It encodes CASSISGRPQETQYF.

The V gene is TRBV29-1, the J gene TRBJ2-7; no clear D. V shed 5 bases and J shed 6 bases, with 11 bases lying between them. CDR1 is SQVTM and CDR2 is ANQGSEA in the germline V gene. The CDR3 runs 11 residues. CDR3 sequence (DNA): TGCAGCGTTTCTGGGGAAGGCGAGCAGTACTTC. It is translated as CSVSGEGEQYF.

The rearrangement joins TRBV18 to TRBJ1-1; D ambiguous. The CDR3 runs to 13 residues. Germline values: CDR1 KGHSH, CDR2 LQKENI. V was cut by 6 bases and J by 7 bases, with 15 bases left in between. DNA for the CDR3: TGTGCCAGCTCCCCAAGAGGAATCAGTGAAGCTTTCTTT. Protein sequence: CASSPRGISEAFF. Full variable domain (missing parts from reference TRBV18 and TRBJ1-1): NAGVMQNPRHLVRRRGQEARLRCSPMKGHSHVYWYRQLPEEGLKFMVYLQKENIIDESGMPKERFSAEFPKEGPSILRIQQVVRGDSAAYFCASSPRGISEAFFGQGTRLTVV.

This rearrangement joins TRBV27 to TRBJ2-5, with 7 bases aligning to TRBD1. This CDR3 has 14 residues. Germline trimming cut 3 bases from V and 4 bases from J; bases unmatched to any gene: 5. Germline lookup yields CDR1 MNHEY and CDR2 SMNVEV (reference sequence). The CDR3 coding sequence is TGTGCCAGCAGTTTTAACCGACAGGGAGAGACCCAGTACTTC. This sequence encodes CASSFNRQGETQYF.

This clone has more than one count but fewer than ten. The chain links TRBV5-4 to TRBJ2-1; 7 bases match TRBD2. CDR3 length: 15 residues. Germline-derived CDR1 and CDR2 are SGHNT and YYREEE (reference sequence). The V and J ends lost 3 bases and 2 bases, in that order; junction bases with no gene match: 5. CDR3 sequence reads: CASSSLAATYNEQFF. The CDR3 bases are TGTGCCAGCAGCTCTCTAGCGGCAACCTACAATGAGCAGTTCTTC. Full variable domain (missing parts from reference TRBV5-4 and TRBJ2-1): ETGVTQSPTHLIKTRGQQVTLRCSSQSGHNTVSWYQQALGQGPQFIFQYYREEENGRGNFPPRFSGLQFPNYSSELNVNALELDDSALYLCASSSLAATYNEQFFGPGTRLTVL.

The chain uses TRBV29-1 and TRBJ1-2; tentative D call: TRBD1 (5 bases). The CDR3 totals 14 residues. CDR1 and CDR2 from the germline V gene are SQVTM and ANQGSEA. Trimming took 0 bases from V and 7 from J, leaving 15 bases between them. The CDR3 nucleotides read TGCAGCGTTGAAGAGTCCGGGGGAACAGCTGGCTACACCTTC. Its translation is CSVEESGGTAGYTF.

The chain recombines TRBV18 with TRBJ1-5; 9 positions match TRBD1. CDR1 KGHSH and CDR2 LQKENI come from the germline V gene. The CDR3 length is 17 residues. The V gene end was trimmed by 3 bases and the J gene end by 2 bases; junction bases not matched to a gene: 8. The CDR3 coding sequence is TGTGCCAGCTCACCGGGGGGACAGGGTATAGGCAATCAGCCCCAGCATTTT. This translates into CASSPGGQGIGNQPQHF.

This clone showed up just a few times. V and J are TRBV11-1 and TRBJ2-7; D is unresolved. Germline V gene lookup returns CDR1 SGHAT and CDR2 FQDESV (reference sequence). There are 14 residues in the CDR3. Trimming took 5 bases from V and 1 from J, leaving 12 bases between them. The CDR3 region is CASSPTTQSYEQYF. CDR3 DNA sequence: TGTGCCAGCAGCCCCACGACGCAATCCTACGAGCAGTACTTC.

The table lists this clone with a few counts. The chain has TRBV10-1 and TRBJ2-7; TRBD2 matches at 12 bases. In germline, CDR1 is WNHNN, CDR2 SYGVQD (reference sequence). Losses at the gene ends were 1 base for V and 4 bases for J; bases not matched to a gene: 11. The CDR3 length is 18 residues. The CDR3 region is CASSEYGLAGGHLYEQYF. The CDR3 nucleotides are TGCGCCAGCAGTGAGTATGGGCTAGCGGGAGGGCATTTATACGAGCAGTACTTC.

This clone was seen once. The rearrangement links TRBV1 to TRBJ2-7; the table's D gene call, TRBD2, was not cross checked with the DNA. TRBV1 is described as a pseudogene. The CDR3 extends over 21 amino acids. CDR3 nucleotides: TGCACCAGCAGCCAAGATGCCCAGGGACTAGCGGGAGGGCCTTCTATCTACGAGCAGTACTTC. It codes for CTSSQDAQGLAGGPSIYEQYF.

The V and J genes are TRBV7-2 and TRBJ2-1; 10 bases line up with TRBD2. The CDR3 is 16 amino acids. V gave up 4 bases and J gave up 4 bases; unmatched junction bases: 7. The germline gives CDR1 SGHTA, CDR2 FQGNSA. The CDR3: CASSSLLAGPYNEQFF. CDR3 DNA sequence: TGTGCCAGCAGCTCACTACTAGCGGGACCGTACAATGAGCAGTTCTTC.

Only one count was recorded for this clone. CDR3: CASSFGASGSSYNEQFF. The CDR3 DNA follows: TGTGCCAGCAGCTTCGGGGCGAGCGGGAGCTCCTACAATGAGCAGTTCTTC. The rearrangement uses TRBV5-4 and TRBJ2-1; 8 bases map to TRBD2. CDR1 is SGHNT and CDR2 is YYREEE in the germline V gene (reference sequence). This CDR3 comprises 17 residues. V lost 2 bases, J lost 0 bases, and 7 bases stayed unmatched.